Listed here are 6 T cell receptor beta chains from one sample, sequenced in a study of cytomegalovirus exposure and HLA in healthy donors (dated by TCRdb to about 2017). The library was prepared using the immunoSEQ multiplex PCR assay. The multiplex PCR relied on a mix of 60 forward primers for TCR Vbeta segments and 13 reverse primers for TCR Jbeta segments. This is the immuneACCESS table as TCRdb keeps it, with only in-frame sequences that have V and J called. A part of the clones is gone; compared with another copy, unresolved V genes explain less than half, and the rest is unexplained. Counted in this sample were a few hundred thousand clones; around 90% of them appeared once. The ten largest clones add up to 1.7% of the sample. The specimen sequenced was PBMCs. Every receptor here comes from a girl aged 2 to 9 in good health and CMV-seronegative.

The chain has TRBV9 and TRBJ2-3; TRBD1 is a possible D gene (6 bases). Germline CDR1 SGDLS, CDR2 YYNGEE. The CDR3 runs to 14 residues. V was cut by 3 bases and J by 0 bases, with 8 bases left in between. CDR3 DNA: TGTGCCAGCAGCGGGGGACACAGCACAGATACGCAGTATTTT. It is translated as CASSGGHSTDTQYF.

The sample holds many counts of this clone. The V call is TRBV7-9, the J call TRBJ1-1; D not resolved. The CDR3 sequence is 13 residues long. V was cut by 10 bases and J by 2 bases, with 14 bases left in between. Germline values: CDR1 SEHNR, CDR2 FQNEAQ (reference sequence). The CDR3 region has the DNA TGTGCCATACCCAAAGCGGAAAACACTGAAGCTTTCTTT. This gives the protein CAIPKAENTEAFF.

The V gene is TRBV6-5, the J gene TRBJ2-2, with TRBD2 identical over 7 bases. The CDR3 extends over 15 amino acids. V shed 7 bases, J shed 4 bases, and the junction held 9 bases outside the gene matches. Germline-derived CDR1 and CDR2 are MNHEY and SVGAGI. CDR3 region: CASTLRGVSTGELFF. CDR3 coding DNA: TGTGCCAGCACCCTACGGGGGGTCAGCACCGGGGAGCTGTTTTTT.

This clone was seen a single time. This rearrangement joins TRBV28 to TRBJ1-3; no reliable D call. Germline CDR1 MDHEN, CDR2 SYDVKM. The CDR3 sequence is 12 residues long. The V gene lost 10 bases and the J gene lost 0 bases, with 7 bases spanning the gap. Written as DNA, the CDR3 is TGTGCCATCTCAGACTCTGGAAACACCATATATTTT. It yields the protein CAISDSGNTIYF.

V and J are TRBV10-3 and TRBJ1-5; possible D gene TRBD1, 5 bases. Germline CDR1 reads ENHRY; CDR2 reads SYGVKD. Trimming stripped 6 bases from V and 1 base from J, with 13 bases between. The length of the CDR3 is 15 residues. This chain's CDR3 is CAISPGLESNQPQHF. In DNA form, the CDR3 reads TGTGCCATCAGCCCGGGACTCGAGAGCAATCAGCCCCAGCATTTT.

The chain is built from TRBV12-5 and TRBJ1-1; maybe TRBD1 (5 bases). The CDR3 consists of 14 residues. Germline CDR1 and CDR2: LGHNT and FRNRAP. The V end was cut by 7 bases, the J end by 0 bases, with 12 bases between. The chain's CDR3 is CASDQGLMNTEAFF. Here the CDR3 DNA reads TGTGCTAGTGACCAGGGACTTATGAACACTGAAGCTTTCTTT.